A single sample is the source of the 15 T cell receptor beta chains below, sequenced in a study of T-cell memory formation after mild COVID-19. One entry per CDR3 protein, called by TCRdb with MiXCR from the 5' RACE reads. The data show a few hundred thousand distinct CDR3 sequences, about 16% seen once. The sample comprised PBMCs or a T cell subset sorted from them (not recorded which). The origin of the receptors is a man between 18 and 35 years old who had mild COVID-19 (a few samples of this study predate the infection). Cell type and time point are not known.

This clonotype was seen a few times. The V call is TRBV5-1, the J call TRBJ2-1; 12 bases are shared with TRBD2. V dropped 1 base and J dropped 2; count of bases not matched to a gene: 4. The germline V gene encodes CDR1 SGHRS and CDR2 YFSETQ. The CDR3 contains 17 residues. The CDR3 DNA reads as TGCGCCAGCAGCTTGTTACTAGCGGGGGGAACCTACAATGAGCAGTTCTTC. It translates to CASSLLLAGGTYNEQFF.

The chain links TRBV5-1 to TRBJ2-1; 7 nucleotides match TRBD1. The CDR3 runs 15 residues. CDR1 SGHRS and CDR2 YFSETQ come from the germline V gene. With V trimmed by 0 bases and J by 7 bases, 7 bases remained unmatched. The CDR3 nucleotides read TGCGCCAGCAGCTTGGACAGGGGTATGTTTAATGAGCAGTTCTTC. This codes for CASSLDRGMFNEQFF.

The chain is built from TRBV12-5 and TRBJ2-1; D gene ambiguous. V dropped 8 bases and J dropped 9 bases, with 11 bases sitting between them. This CDR3 contains 11 residues. CDR1 and CDR2 (germline): LGHNT, FRNRAP. For the CDR3, the DNA is TGTGCTAGTAGTGAGTTTCGTGAGCAGTTCTTC. It translates to CASSEFREQFF. The complete variable domain, with remaining parts taken from reference TRBV12-5 and TRBJ2-1, reads DARVTQTPRHKVTEMGQEVTMRCQPILGHNTVFWYRQTMMQGLELLAYFRNRAPLDDSGMPKDRFSAEMPDATLATLKIQPSEPRDSAVYFCASSEFREQFFGPGTRLTVL.

The chain couples TRBV5-1 to TRBJ2-5; possible D gene TRBD1, 6 bases. The CDR3 has 15 residues. Germline CDR1 is SGHRS and CDR2 is YFSETQ. The germline V and J ends were trimmed by 0 bases and 7 bases, with 16 bases remaining between them. This CDR3 is CASSLEQGDARTQYF. In DNA form, the CDR3 reads TGCGCCAGCAGCTTGGAACAGGGCGACGCAAGGACCCAGTACTTC.

This clonotype turned up a few times. The V and J genes are TRBV4-2 and TRBJ2-2; D perhaps matches TRBD1 (5 bases). V gave up 6 bases and J gave up 6 bases, with 14 bases separating them. CDR1 is LGHNA and CDR2 is YNFKEQ in the germline V gene. This CDR3 has 14 amino acids. CDR3 nucleotide sequence: TGTGCCAGCAGTCCGACAGACTCCCCCGGGGAGCTGTTTTTT. It yields the protein CASSPTDSPGELFF.

At least ten counts were recorded for this clonotype. The gene calls are TRBV4-1 and TRBJ2-1; D might be TRBD1 or TRBD2, each matching 5 bases. V shed 1 base and J shed 8 bases, with 12 bases lying between them. CDR3 size: 14 residues. From germline, CDR1 is MGHRA and CDR2 YSYEKL. The CDR3 sequence is CASSQVPGPDEQFF. The CDR3 region has the DNA TGCGCCAGCAGCCAAGTGCCGGGGCCGGATGAGCAGTTCTTC.

The genes are TRBV7-9 and TRBJ1-1; possible D gene TRBD1, 5 bases. The CDR3 loop spans 14 amino acids. Deletions cut 5 bases from V and 0 bases from J, with 10 bases between. CDR1 and CDR2 (germline): SEHNR, FQNEAQ (reference sequence). The CDR3 loop reads CASSRWGVNTEAFF. The CDR3, as DNA: TGTGCCAGCAGCAGGTGGGGCGTGAACACTGAAGCTTTCTTT.

In this sample, this clonotype turned up a few times. The chain is built from TRBV7-7 and TRBJ2-7, with 7 bases fitting TRBD1. Germline V gives CDR1 SSHAT, CDR2 FNYEAQ (reference sequence). V was clipped by 5 bases and J by 6 bases; unmatched bases: 10. CDR3 length equals 14 residues. The CDR3 coding sequence is TGTGCCAGCAGCGCAATAGACAGGGAAGGCGAGCAGTACTTC. This gives the protein CASSAIDREGEQYF.

A few counts support this clonotype. The rearrangement links TRBV7-9 to TRBJ1-1, with D hard to call. Per germline, CDR1 SEHNR and CDR2 FQNEAQ (reference sequence). The V gene lost 5 bases and the J gene lost 5 bases, with 9 bases spanning the gap. The CDR3 length is 12 residues. This CDR3 is CASSHVMTEAFF. CDR3 nucleotides: TGTGCCAGCAGCCATGTAATGACTGAAGCTTTCTTT. The variable domain in full, with the rest retrieved from reference TRBV7-9 and TRBJ1-1, is DTGVSQNPRHKITKRGQNVTFRCDPISEHNRLYWYRQTLGQGPEFLTYFQNEAQLEKSRLLSDRFSAERPKGSFSTLEIQRTEQGDSAMYLCASSHVMTEAFFGQGTRLTVV.

The chain uses TRBV6-1 and TRBJ2-3; D might be TRBD1 or TRBD2, each matching 6 bases. The germline CDR1 and CDR2 sequences are MNHNS and SASEGT. Deletions cut 2 bases from V and 1 base from J, with 10 bases between. The CDR3 totals 15 residues. DNA of the CDR3: TGTGCCAGCAGTGAAATGGAGGGGGGCACAGATACGCAGTATTTT. Translation: CASSEMEGGTDTQYF.

The chain joins TRBV7-8 to TRBJ1-1; 7 bases are a match to TRBD1. The germline gives CDR1 SGHVS, CDR2 FQNEAQ. This CDR3 has 17 amino acids. The J segment lost 0 bases and the V segment lost 5 bases, leaving 12 bases of the junction unmatched. CDR3 region: CASSPRDRSLMNTEAFF. The CDR3 nucleotides are TGTGCCAGCAGCCCACGGGACAGAAGCCTCATGAACACTGAAGCTTTCTTT.

The V call is TRBV12-3 or TRBV12-4, the J call TRBJ1-6; D unclear. The V end was cut by 8 bases, the J end by 5 bases, with 7 bases between. The length of the CDR3 is 12 residues. The CDR3 DNA reads TGTGCCAGCCATCAGAATAATTCACCCCTCCACTTT. Protein sequence: CASHQNNSPLHF.

In its sample, this clonotype was seen a few times. J is TRBJ2-1 and V is TRBV20-1, with 9 bases lining up with TRBD2. In germline, CDR1 is DFQATT, CDR2 SNEGSKA (reference sequence). There are 15 residues in the CDR3. With V trimmed by 6 bases and J by 3 bases, 9 bases remained unmatched. Here the CDR3 DNA reads TGCAGTGCCTCGGATATAGCGGGGGTCTACAATGAGCAGTTCTTC. Translating gives CSASDIAGVYNEQFF.

In this sample, this clonotype turned up a few times. V usage is TRBV20-1 and J usage is TRBJ2-3; unclear D gene. This CDR3 has 11 residues. V was clipped by 4 bases and J by 4 bases, with 6 bases between them. The V gene's germline CDR1 is DFQATT and CDR2 SNEGSKA (reference sequence). As DNA, the CDR3 is TGCAGTGCTAAGTGGTCAGATACGCAGTATTTT. Translating it yields CSAKWSDTQYF.

The rearrangement joins TRBV15 to TRBJ1-2; D is possibly TRBD1 (6 bases). The germline gives CDR1 LNHNV, CDR2 YYDKDF (reference sequence). With 0 bases removed from V and 3 bases from J, the gap between germline ends came to 14 bases. This CDR3 is built from 16 residues. DNA for the CDR3: TGTGCCACCAGCAGAGATCCCTACAGGGCAGACTATGGCTACACCTTC. Its translation: CATSRDPYRADYGYTF.